This is a list of T cell receptor beta chains from one sample in a study of blood T cell repertoires in COVID-19. Here immunoSEQ multiplex PCR was the method, and the copy in TCRdb shows in-frame clones only, minus some. The sample yields 200,000 to 250,000 clones, approximately 85% seen once. The sample comprised peripheral blood. Every receptor here comes from a man older than 75 with acute or convalescent COVID-19. The conserved cysteine and the conserved F or W are not part of the CDR3 here. The order of the fields is V gene, clone size, CDR3 protein. Where a row states a size, it is once, few, many or the class of an expanded clone; other rows omit it.

TRBV11-3 | . | ASSPGAGNTIY
TRBV7-9 | . | ASSLIWRGKETQY
TRBV2 | . | AGRTGGSYEQY
TRBV4-2 | . | ASSHPARTGGEAF
TRBV27 | . | ASSLSPPGTTQETQY
TRBV6-5 | . | ASIRDRGPETQY
TRBV9 | . | ASSVGTGGFEKLF
TRBV28 | . | ASSLGRGPYEQY
TRBV19 | few | ATVTGFMNTEAF
TRBV27 | . | ASSLSGRMGYEQY
TRBV11-1 | . | ASSLLAGSVGNEQF
TRBV28 | . | ASSPRYEQY
TRBV5-1 | . | ASSLEQGWANTEAF
TRBV7-2 | . | ASSPDRRNIQY
TRBV4-1 | . | ASSQDFARMEQF
TRBV27 | . | ASSLSTGPGELF
TRBV6-5 | . | ASSYRTDNSPLH
TRBV20-1 | . | SRGGTGGYT
TRBV5-6 | few | ASSPYRVGTEAF
TRBV29-1 | . | SVPPSGGYNEQF
TRBV7-2 | . | ASSEGTYNSPLH
TRBV28 | . | ASTLTGTSYEQY
TRBV7-3 | few | ASNHGTSGYNEQF
TRBV28 | . | ASSLVGGNSPLH
TRBV3-1/TRBV3-2 | . | ASSQYQGRLNSPLH
TRBV6-6 | . | ASSQVAGSMNTEAF
TRBV5-1 | . | ASSLVQGDTGELF
TRBV28 | . | ASTPARYSEAF
TRBV25-1 | . | ASSPGGGASGRYKQF
TRBV28 | . | ASSFGTKNEQF
TRBV9 | . | ASSVDGRGGETQY
TRBV6-5 | . | ASSPRGAGGEKLF
TRBV5-1 | . | ASSPGTGDNQPQH
TRBV5-4 | . | ASSPAIGQSTEAF
TRBV19 | . | ASTMTGVNYGYT
TRBV7-2 | . | ASSQLSGGYEQY
TRBV9 | . | ASSVGQNNQPQH
TRBV29-1 | few | SVVADRTEAF
TRBV2 | . | ASRPTGSSYNEQF
TRBV19 | . | ASRRQGSDTQY
TRBV6-5 | . | ASRNGGSNQPQH
TRBV2 | . | ASTGQGARSPLH
TRBV6-5 | . | ASTTGVGEQF
TRBV5-6 | . | ASSLDRSLTLSGNTIY
TRBV18 | . | ASSVELYGYT
TRBV5-1 | . | ASSLAENSPLH
TRBV28 | . | ASSLGEGRAYGYT
TRBV28 | . | ASSSAGGSSYEQY
TRBV7-9 | . | ASSPGQGSQFSNQPQH
TRBV5-1 | . | ASSLGTARDEQY
TRBV7-2 | . | ASSGLALH
TRBV6-6 | . | ASSRSGTSGTGTNYEQY
TRBV5-1 | . | ASSLEKRSNNEQF
TRBV5-5 | . | ASSSTERNTEAF
TRBV21-1 | . | ASSKQTSGRRSSRGTSTDTQY
TRBV6-5 | . | ASTPTSHNEQF
TRBV12-3/TRBV12-4 | . | ASSTTGGGGYT
TRBV3-1/TRBV3-2 | . | ASSQGLTGQRLGIQY
TRBV28 | . | ASSRQGRNEKLF